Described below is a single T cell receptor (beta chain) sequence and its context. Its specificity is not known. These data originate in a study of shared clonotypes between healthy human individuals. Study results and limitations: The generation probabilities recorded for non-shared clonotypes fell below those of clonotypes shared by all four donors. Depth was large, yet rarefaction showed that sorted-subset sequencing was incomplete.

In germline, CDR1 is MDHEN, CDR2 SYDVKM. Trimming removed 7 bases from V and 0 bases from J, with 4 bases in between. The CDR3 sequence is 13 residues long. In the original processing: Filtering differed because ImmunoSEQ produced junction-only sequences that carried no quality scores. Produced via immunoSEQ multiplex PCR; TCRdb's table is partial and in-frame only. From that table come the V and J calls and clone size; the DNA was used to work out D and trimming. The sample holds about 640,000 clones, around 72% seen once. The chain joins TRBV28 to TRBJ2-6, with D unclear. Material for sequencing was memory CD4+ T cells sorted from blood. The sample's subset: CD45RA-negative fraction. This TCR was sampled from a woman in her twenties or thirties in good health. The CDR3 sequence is CASTRSGANVLTF. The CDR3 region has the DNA TGTGCCAGCACCCGCTCTGGGGCCAACGTCCTGACTTTC.